Below are 32 T cell receptor beta chains sequenced from a single sample in a study of beta chain features in type 1 diabetes. General study results and limits: TCRB CDR3 length was moderately but significantly reduced in all four CD4+ subsets of Type 1 diabetes patients.

No cognate antigen is known for these TCRs. Isolated RNA was reverse transcribed in full, so expressed TCRB transcripts were sequenced. Profiled with immunoSEQ multiplex PCR; TCRdb holds only in-frame clones, not every one. The sample gives hundreds of thousands of clones, more than 12% of which show up once; just under 0.04% is in the top ten. The specimen sequenced was naive CD4+ T cells from blood. Receptors originate from a man younger than 30 with type 1 diabetes.

This clone was recorded a few times. The chain recombines TRBV5-1 with TRBJ2-3, with D maybe TRBD2 (5 bases). Trimming stripped 0 bases from V and 4 bases from J, with 12 bases between. The CDR3 has 15 residues. Germline V gene data show CDR1 as SGHRS and CDR2 as YFSETQ. The CDR3 DNA reads as TGCGCCAGCAGCTTGGTACCTAGCTTGGCAGATACGCAGTATTTT. Translation gives CASSLVPSLADTQYF. Supplemented by reference TRBV5-1 and TRBJ2-3, the full variable domain reads KAGVTQTPRYLIKTRGQQVTLSCSPISGHRSVSWYQQTPGQGLQFLFEYFSETQRNKGNFPGRFSGRQFSNSRSEMNVSTLELGDSALYLCASSLVPSLADTQYFGPGTRLTVL.

The chain uses TRBV2 and TRBJ2-2; TRBD2 might be the D (5 bases). The CDR3 covers 14 residues. V lost 0 bases and J lost 5, with 7 bases in between. The germline V gene encodes CDR1 SNHLY and CDR2 FYNNEI. The CDR3 DNA follows: TGTGCCAGCAGTGAAGCACTAGTTACCGGGGAGCTGTTTTTT. Residues: CASSEALVTGELFF.

J is TRBJ1-2 and V is TRBV6-5; unclear D gene. CDR1 and CDR2 from the germline V gene are MNHEY and SVGAGI. Trimming removed 2 bases at V and 7 bases at J, with 8 bases between. The CDR3 is 12 residues long. The CDR3 DNA reads as TGTGCCAGCAGTTACGGCGAGGGTGGCTACACCTTC. It yields the protein CASSYGEGGYTF.

The chain uses TRBV7-6 and TRBJ2-5, with TRBD2 matching 11 bases. Germline lookup yields CDR1 SGHVS and CDR2 FNYEAQ. CDR3 length: 16 amino acids. The junction had 5 bases not matched to a gene; V was cut back by 1 base and J by 4 bases. The CDR3 bases are TGTGCCAGCAGCTTAGTAGGGACTAGCGGAGGAGAGACCCAGTACTTC. Its translation is CASSLVGTSGGETQYF.

This chain connects TRBV27 to TRBJ2-7; 10 bases align to TRBD2. CDR3 length: 14 amino acids. Germline V CDR1 and CDR2: MNHEY, SMNVEV (reference sequence). V lost 2 bases and J lost 4; bases outside the gene matches: 2. The DNA for the CDR3 is TGTGCCAGCAGTTTAACTAGCGGGATATACGAGCAGTACTTC. Its protein is CASSLTSGIYEQYF.

This clone was observed a few times. The V call is TRBV7-6, the J call TRBJ2-7, with 11 bases fitting TRBD1. The CDR3 is made up of 15 amino acids. V dropped 4 bases and J dropped 1; count of bases not matched to a gene: 3. Germline CDR1 is SGHVS and CDR2 is FNYEAQ. CDR3 nucleotide sequence: TGTGCCAGCAGCTATGGACAGGGGGCTTCCTACGAGCAGTACTTC. Translated: CASSYGQGASYEQYF. Full variable domain (rest looked up from reference TRBV7-6 and TRBJ2-7): GAGVSQSPRYKVTKRGQDVALRCDPISGHVSLYWYRQALGQGPEFLTYFNYEAQQDKSGLPNDRFSAERPEGSISTLTIQRTEQRDSAMYRCASSYGQGASYEQYFGPGTRLTVT.

The chain joins TRBV7-9 to TRBJ1-2; TRBD1 is a possible D gene (5 bases). V lost 2 bases and J 4 bases, leaving 17 bases between the germline ends. The CDR3 has 16 amino acids. Germline CDR1 SEHNR, CDR2 FQNEAQ (reference sequence). The CDR3 spells CASSLRERQGVYGYTF. The CDR3 DNA reads TGTGCCAGCAGCTTAAGGGAAAGGCAGGGTGTCTATGGCTACACCTTC. Complete variable domain (other parts from reference TRBV7-9 and TRBJ1-2): DTGVSQNPRHKITKRGQNVTFRCDPISEHNRLYWYRQTLGQGPEFLTYFQNEAQLEKSRLLSDRFSAERPKGSFSTLEIQRTEQGDSAMYLCASSLRERQGVYGYTFGSGTRLTVV.

The chain links TRBV5-1 to TRBJ1-2, with D perhaps TRBD1 (5 bases). V dropped 2 bases and J dropped 9 bases, with 11 bases sitting between them. CDR3 length: 12 amino acids. Per the germline V gene, CDR1 is SGHRS and CDR2 is YFSETQ. CDR3 region: CASSFDSESYTF. As DNA, the CDR3 is TGCGCCAGCAGCTTCGACAGCGAAAGCTACACCTTC.

V gene TRBV30 combines with J gene TRBJ1-4, with no clear D. Trimming took off 3 bases at V and 8 bases at J, with 19 bases between the two ends. This CDR3 is 15 amino acids long. Germline V lookup: CDR1 GTSNPN, CDR2 SVGIG (reference sequence). CDR3 sequence: CAWSARTLGGEKLFF. DNA of the CDR3: TGTGCCTGGAGCGCTAGGACTCTTGGAGGGGAAAAACTGTTTTTT.

This clone was seen a few times. The chain is built from TRBV10-3 and TRBJ2-5; D possibly uses TRBD1 or TRBD2 (5 bases each). The germline V and J ends were trimmed by 5 bases and 1 base, with 14 bases remaining between them. Germline CDR1 ENHRY, CDR2 SYGVKD. This CDR3 region has 15 residues. CDR3 sequence reads: CAISFTGTAQETQYF. Written as DNA, the CDR3 is TGTGCCATCAGTTTTACCGGGACGGCCCAAGAGACCCAGTACTTC.

V and J are TRBV5-1 and TRBJ2-7; D remains unclear. The ends were cut back, 4 bases at V and 2 bases at J, with 10 bases in the middle. Per germline, CDR1 SGHRS and CDR2 YFSETQ. This CDR3 has 13 residues. The CDR3 is CASSPLGTYEQYF. For the CDR3, the DNA is TGCGCCAGCAGCCCCCTGGGGACCTACGAGCAGTACTTC.

A few counts support this clone. The chain combines TRBV2 with TRBJ2-7; no definite D call. There are 11 residues in the CDR3. The ends were cut back, 5 bases at V and 0 bases at J, with 2 bases in the middle. The V gene's germline CDR1 is SNHLY and CDR2 FYNNEI. CDR3 bases: TGTGCCAGCAGTAGCTCCTACGAGCAGTACTTC. This codes for CASSSSYEQYF.

The chain has TRBV6-5 and TRBJ2-5, with a tentative D call TRBD1 (6 bases). Trimming took off 1 base at V and 4 bases at J, with 10 bases between the two ends. The CDR3 covers 14 residues. CDR1 is MNHEY, CDR2 SVGAGI, per germline. Here the CDR3 DNA reads TGTGCCAGCAGTTACTTCAGGGGAGCAGAGACCCAGTACTTC. It is translated as CASSYFRGAETQYF.

The chain is built from TRBV9 and TRBJ1-2; D gene unclear. V was trimmed by 0 bases and J by 1 base, leaving 7 bases between them. CDR3 length equals 14 residues. CDR1 SGDLS and CDR2 YYNGEE come from the germline V gene. This CDR3 is CASSVGQLNYGYTF. The CDR3 DNA reads as TGTGCCAGCAGCGTAGGCCAGCTTAACTATGGCTACACCTTC.

The chain carries TRBV30 and TRBJ2-1; 10 bases align to TRBD2. V lost 3 bases to trimming and J lost 10 bases; unmatched junction nucleotides: 9. This CDR3 has 14 residues. Per the germline V gene, CDR1 is GTSNPN and CDR2 is SVGIG (reference sequence). The CDR3 nucleotides are TGTGCCTGGAGCCAACTAGCGGGAACTGGAGAGCAGTTCTTC. Protein: CAWSQLAGTGEQFF.

This clone came up a few times. The chain recombines TRBV7-9 with TRBJ2-5; 8 nucleotides align to TRBD1. This CDR3 region has 16 residues. With 5 bases clipped from V and 7 bases from J, the junction kept 15 bases outside the gene matches. Looked up from germline, CDR1 is SEHNR and CDR2 is FQNEAQ (reference sequence). The DNA for the CDR3 is TGTGCCAGCAGCCCCCCCGGGACAGGCGGAGGAAGGACCCAGTACTTC. It translates to CASSPPGTGGGRTQYF.

V gene TRBV27 combines with J gene TRBJ2-1, with D hard to call. This CDR3 has 14 amino acids. Trimming shortened V by 3 bases and J by 3 bases, and 9 bases separated the two germline ends. Germline CDR1 reads MNHEY; CDR2 reads SMNVEV (reference sequence). The DNA of the CDR3 is TGTGCCAGCAGTTTTAAACCAGGCTACAATGAGCAGTTCTTC. Translated: CASSFKPGYNEQFF.

This clone was detected a few times. CDR3 region: CASSGESSYNEQFF. The CDR3 DNA is TGCGCCAGCAGTGGGGAGAGCTCCTACAATGAGCAGTTCTTC. This sequence joins TRBV5-1 and TRBJ2-1, with a tentative D call TRBD2 (5 bases). Germline CDR1 and CDR2: SGHRS and YFSETQ. The V and J ends lost 5 bases and 0 bases respectively, with 9 bases between them. CDR3 length equals 14 residues.

This clone came up a few times. The genes are TRBV30 and TRBJ1-1; D unclear. CDR1 and CDR2 from the germline V gene are GTSNPN and SVGIG (reference sequence). The germline V and J ends were trimmed by 2 bases and 3 bases, with 10 bases remaining between them. This CDR3 region has 13 residues. CDR3 sequence reads: CAWSSSGHTEAFF. CDR3 nucleotides: TGTGCCTGGAGTTCCTCTGGACACACTGAAGCTTTCTTT.

The chain carries TRBV2 and TRBJ1-5; a weak D match, TRBD1 (6 bases). Trimming shortened V by 10 bases and J by 5 bases, and 18 bases separated the two germline ends. Germline CDR1 is SNHLY and CDR2 is FYNNEI. CDR3 length: 14 residues. The CDR3 sequence is CATSKEGGDQPQHF. DNA of the CDR3: TGTGCCACCTCAAAAGAGGGGGGAGATCAGCCCCAGCATTTT.

The chain carries TRBV19 and TRBJ2-1; D gene unclear. Per germline, CDR1 LNHDA and CDR2 SQIVND (reference sequence). V gave up 6 bases and J gave up 7 bases, with 10 bases separating them. The CDR3 has 12 amino acids. The CDR3 coding sequence is TGTGCCAGTAGCAATTCGATAAATGAGCAGTTCTTC. It yields the protein CASSNSINEQFF.

The table lists this clone with a few counts. This chain links TRBV15 with TRBJ1-2; D is undetermined. Deletions cut 0 bases from V and 0 bases from J, with 11 bases between. The V gene's germline CDR1 is LNHNV and CDR2 YYDKDF (reference sequence). The length of the CDR3 is 16 residues. The CDR3 reads CATSRDQLLANYGYTF. Written as DNA, the CDR3 is TGTGCCACCAGCAGAGATCAACTGCTAGCTAACTATGGCTACACCTTC.

This clone occurred a few times. This chain joins TRBV14 and TRBJ1-4; the match to TRBD1 covers 8 bases. J lost 8 bases, V lost 3 bases, and 5 bases had no gene match. The germline V gene encodes CDR1 SGHDN and CDR2 FVKESK. This CDR3 is 14 amino acids long. The CDR3 sequence: CASSQLDRDEKLFF. The CDR3, as DNA: TGTGCCAGCAGCCAGTTGGACAGGGACGAAAAACTGTTTTTT.

V usage is TRBV6-5 and J usage is TRBJ1-2, with 9 bases lining up with TRBD1. This CDR3 has 15 residues. V trimming: 7 bases; J trimming: 6 bases; junction bases outside the gene matches: 12. Germline CDR1 MNHEY, CDR2 SVGAGI. The CDR3 DNA is TGTGCCAGCACAGGGGACCGGGACAGGGCCAATGGCTACACCTTC. Translated, it gives CASTGDRDRANGYTF.

The chain couples TRBV7-2 to TRBJ2-3, with a weak D call TRBD2 (5 bases). This CDR3 has 13 amino acids. Trimming removed 5 bases at V and 4 bases at J, with 10 bases between. Germline CDR1 is SGHTA and CDR2 is FQGNSA. Here the CDR3 DNA reads TGTGCCAGCAGCCCCACTAGAGCAGATACGCAGTATTTT. It is translated as CASSPTRADTQYF.

This clone is a singleton in its sample. The V and J genes are TRBV5-1 and TRBJ2-7; 7 positions match TRBD2. The germline gives CDR1 SGHRS, CDR2 YFSETQ. With 4 bases clipped from V and 4 bases from J, the junction kept 14 bases outside the gene matches. This CDR3 is 16 amino acids long. The CDR3 DNA is TGCGCCAGCAGCGGAGAGGGTGCGGGAGAGGGATACGAGCAGTACTTC. Its protein product is CASSGEGAGEGYEQYF. Supplemented by reference TRBV5-1 and TRBJ2-7, the full variable domain reads KAGVTQTPRYLIKTRGQQVTLSCSPISGHRSVSWYQQTPGQGLQFLFEYFSETQRNKGNFPGRFSGRQFSNSRSEMNVSTLELGDSALYLCASSGEGAGEGYEQYFGPGTRLTVT.

The chain is built from TRBV9 and TRBJ2-1; unclear D gene. With 3 bases removed from V and 4 bases from J, the gap between germline ends came to 8 bases. Germline V gene data show CDR1 as SGDLS and CDR2 as YYNGEE. This CDR3 is 13 amino acids long. In DNA form, the CDR3 reads TGTGCCAGCAGCGCCCGACCTTACAATGAGCAGTTCTTC. Its translation is CASSARPYNEQFF.

This clone was picked up a small number of times. DNA of the CDR3: TGTGCCTCCAGCGGGGAGAACATGAACACTGAAGCTTTCTTT. Translation: CASSGENMNTEAFF. The J gene is TRBJ1-1, the V gene TRBV19; D is ambiguous. This CDR3 has 14 amino acids. Trimming cost V 11 bases and J 0 bases, with 16 bases left between them. Looked up from germline, CDR1 is LNHDA and CDR2 is SQIVND (reference sequence).

This chain links TRBV27 with TRBJ2-3; the D is unclear. The CDR3 runs to 13 residues. Between the trimmed V and J ends, which lost 4 bases and 5 bases, there was a span of 10 bases. The V gene's germline CDR1 is MNHEY and CDR2 SMNVEV (reference sequence). As DNA, the CDR3 is TGTGCCAGCAGTTCCTTGACCCGAGATACGCAGTATTTT. It yields the protein CASSSLTRDTQYF.

In this sample, this clone turned up a few times. The chain employs TRBV29-1 and TRBJ2-1; 12 bases map to TRBD1. The CDR3 consists of 13 residues. The V and J ends lost 7 bases and 8 bases, in that order; junction bases with no gene match: 6. Germline CDR1 SQVTM, CDR2 ANQGSEA. Here the CDR3 DNA reads TGCAGCGGTTCGGGACAGGGGGCCTATGAGCAGTTCTTC. Translated, it gives CSGSGQGAYEQFF.

This chain uses TRBV27 with TRBJ2-6; the D is unclear. This CDR3 region has 16 residues. In germline, CDR1 is MNHEY, CDR2 SMNVEV (reference sequence). V gave up 5 bases and J gave up 3 bases, with 14 bases separating them. The CDR3 sequence is CASSPKALFGANVLTF. CDR3 in DNA: TGTGCCAGCAGTCCAAAAGCGTTGTTTGGGGCCAACGTCCTGACTTTC.

This clone has only a few counts. V usage is TRBV19 and J usage is TRBJ2-6; D unresolved. Germline CDR1 is LNHDA and CDR2 is SQIVND (reference sequence). V lost 6 bases, J lost 1 base, and 7 bases lay in between. The CDR3 totals 14 residues. This CDR3 is CASSQTSGANVLTF. The CDR3 DNA is TGTGCCAGTAGCCAGACATCTGGGGCCAACGTCCTGACTTTC.